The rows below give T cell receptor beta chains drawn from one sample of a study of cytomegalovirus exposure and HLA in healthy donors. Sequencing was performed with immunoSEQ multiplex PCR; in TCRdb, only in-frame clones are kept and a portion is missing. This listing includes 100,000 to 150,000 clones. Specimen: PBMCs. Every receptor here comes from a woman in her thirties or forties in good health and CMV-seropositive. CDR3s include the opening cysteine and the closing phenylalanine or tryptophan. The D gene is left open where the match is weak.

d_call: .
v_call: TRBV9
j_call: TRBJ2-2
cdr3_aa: CASTRTGWSTGELFF
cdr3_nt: TGTGCCAGCACACGAACAGGGTGGAGCACCGGGGAGCTGTTTTTT

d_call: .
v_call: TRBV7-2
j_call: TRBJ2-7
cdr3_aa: CASIQKEYEQYF
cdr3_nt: TGTGCCAGCATCCAAAAAGAGTACGAGCAGTACTTC

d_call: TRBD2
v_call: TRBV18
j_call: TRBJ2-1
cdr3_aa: CASSPSGGYNEQFF
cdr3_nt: TGTGCCAGCTCACCATCCGGGGGGTACAATGAGCAGTTCTTC

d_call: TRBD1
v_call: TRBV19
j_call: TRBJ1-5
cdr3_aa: CASSPFRTGGNQPQHF
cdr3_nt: TGTGCCAGTAGTCCATTTCGGACAGGGGGCAATCAGCCCCAGCATTTT

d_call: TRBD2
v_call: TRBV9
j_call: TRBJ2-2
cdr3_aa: CASSPLGGGATGGELFF
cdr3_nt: TGTGCCAGCAGCCCCCTCGGGGGGGGCGCGACGGGCGGGGAGCTGTTTTTT

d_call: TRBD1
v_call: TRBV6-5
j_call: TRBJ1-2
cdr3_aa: CASSGRDRARGYTF
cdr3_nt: TGTGCCAGCAGTGGGAGGGACAGGGCACGGGGCTACACCTTC

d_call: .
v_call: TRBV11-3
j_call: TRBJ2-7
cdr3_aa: CASRPGTPSSYEQYF
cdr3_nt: TGTGCCAGCAGACCCGGGACACCAAGCTCCTACGAGCAGTACTTC

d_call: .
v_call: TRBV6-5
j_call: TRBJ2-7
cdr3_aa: CASSTLQGYEQYF
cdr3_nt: TGTGCCAGCAGTACACTACAGGGTTACGAGCAGTACTTC

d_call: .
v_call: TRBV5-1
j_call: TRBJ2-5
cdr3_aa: CASSLAGAGETQYF
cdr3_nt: TGCGCCAGCAGCTTGGCGGGAGCCGGGGAGACCCAGTACTTC

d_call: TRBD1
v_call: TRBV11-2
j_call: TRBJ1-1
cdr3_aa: CASSLVLGQGNTEAFF
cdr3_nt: TGTGCCAGCAGCTTAGTCTTGGGACAGGGGAACACTGAAGCTTTCTTT

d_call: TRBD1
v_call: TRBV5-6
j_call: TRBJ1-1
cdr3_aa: CASSLGQGARLGTEAFF
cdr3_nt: TGTGCCAGCAGCTTAGGACAGGGGGCCCGGTTGGGCACTGAAGCTTTCTTT

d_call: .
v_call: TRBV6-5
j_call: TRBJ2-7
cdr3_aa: CASSPYSSYEQYF
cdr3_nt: TGTGCCAGCAGTCCATATAGCTCCTACGAGCAGTACTTC

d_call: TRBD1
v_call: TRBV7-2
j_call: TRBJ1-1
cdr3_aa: CASSLEGGTAEAFF
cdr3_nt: TGTGCCAGCAGCTTGGAAGGAGGGACAGCCGAAGCTTTCTTT

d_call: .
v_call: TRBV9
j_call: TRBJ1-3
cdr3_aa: CASSVVWYRVPGNTIYF
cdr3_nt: TGTGCCAGCAGCGTAGTGTGGTACAGGGTGCCTGGAAACACCATATATTTT

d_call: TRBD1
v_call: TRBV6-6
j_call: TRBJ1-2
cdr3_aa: CASSAGDRGNYGYTF
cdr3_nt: TGTGCCAGCAGCGCAGGGGACAGGGGTAACTATGGCTACACCTTC

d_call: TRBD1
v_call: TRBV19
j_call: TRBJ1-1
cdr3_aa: CASSVRKGAPNTEAFF
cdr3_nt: TGTGCCAGTAGTGTAAGAAAGGGGGCGCCGAACACTGAAGCTTTCTTT

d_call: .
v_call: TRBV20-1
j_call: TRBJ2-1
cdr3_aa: CSASSNEQFF
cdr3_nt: TGCAGTGCTTCTAGTAATGAGCAGTTCTTC

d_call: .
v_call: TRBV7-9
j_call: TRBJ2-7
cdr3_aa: CASTQGPAYEQYF
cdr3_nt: TGTGCCAGCACCCAGGGTCCTGCCTACGAGCAGTACTTC

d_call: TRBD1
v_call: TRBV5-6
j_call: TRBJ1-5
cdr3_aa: CASSQGAFNQPQHF
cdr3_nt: TGTGCCAGCAGTCAGGGGGCTTTTAATCAGCCCCAGCATTTT

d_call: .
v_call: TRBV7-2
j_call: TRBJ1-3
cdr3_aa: CASSRRESGNTIYF
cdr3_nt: TGTGCCAGCAGCAGACGGGAATCTGGAAACACCATATATTTT

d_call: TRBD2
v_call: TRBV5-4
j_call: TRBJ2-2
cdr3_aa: CASSPGLANLRPGELFF
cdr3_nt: TGTGCCAGCAGCCCGGGACTAGCGAATTTAAGGCCCGGGGAGCTGTTTTTT

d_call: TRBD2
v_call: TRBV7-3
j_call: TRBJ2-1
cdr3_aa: CASSLDRLAGGIRPFF
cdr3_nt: TGTGCCAGCAGCTTAGATAGACTAGCGGGAGGAATTCGTCCGTTCTTC

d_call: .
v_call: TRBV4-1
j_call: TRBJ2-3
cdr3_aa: CASSQDFLLDTQYF
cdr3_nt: TGCGCCAGCAGCCAAGATTTCCTATTAGATACGCAGTATTTT

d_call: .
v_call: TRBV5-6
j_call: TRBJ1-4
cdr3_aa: CASSFPGRGEKLFF
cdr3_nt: TGTGCCAGCAGCTTCCCGGGAAGGGGGGAAAAACTGTTTTTT

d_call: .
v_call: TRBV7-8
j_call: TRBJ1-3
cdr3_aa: CASSPDRGNTIYF
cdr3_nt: TGTGCCAGCAGCCCCGACAGGGGAAACACCATATATTTT

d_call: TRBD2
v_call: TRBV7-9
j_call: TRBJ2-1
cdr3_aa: CASSLARASGRDEQFF
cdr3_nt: TGTGCCAGCAGCTTAGCGAGGGCTAGCGGGAGAGATGAGCAGTTCTTC

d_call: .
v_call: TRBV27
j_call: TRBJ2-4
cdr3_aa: CASSLEFGVGNIQYF
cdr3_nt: TGTGCCAGCAGTTTAGAGTTCGGGGTTGGGAACATTCAGTACTTC

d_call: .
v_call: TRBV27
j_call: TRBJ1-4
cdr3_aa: CASSPRGNEKLFF
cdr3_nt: TGTGCCAGCAGTCCTCGGGGGAATGAAAAACTGTTTTTT

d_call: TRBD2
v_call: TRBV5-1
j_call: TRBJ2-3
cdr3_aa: CASSRTGGADTQYF
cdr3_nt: TGCGCCAGCAGTCGGACGGGAGGAGCAGATACGCAGTATTTT

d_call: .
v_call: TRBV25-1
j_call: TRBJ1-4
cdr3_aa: CASSTSGRGYDEKLFF
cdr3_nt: TGTGCCAGCAGTACCTCTGGAAGGGGGTATGATGAAAAACTGTTTTTT

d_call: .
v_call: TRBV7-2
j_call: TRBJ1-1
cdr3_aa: CAIKWEDLMNTEAFF
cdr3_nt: TGTGCCATTAAGTGGGAGGATCTTATGAACACTGAAGCTTTCTTT

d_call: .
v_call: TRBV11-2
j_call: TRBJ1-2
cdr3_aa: CASSLDRQLLLYGYTF
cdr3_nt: TGTGCCAGCAGCTTAGATCGACAGCTACTTCTCTATGGCTACACCTTC

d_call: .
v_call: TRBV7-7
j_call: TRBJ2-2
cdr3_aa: CASSLAGSGELFF
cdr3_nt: TGTGCCAGCAGCTTAGCAGGGAGCGGGGAGCTGTTTTTT

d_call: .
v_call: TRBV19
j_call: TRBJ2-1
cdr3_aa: CASSIGTARDEQFF
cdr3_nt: TGTGCCAGTAGTATAGGCACAGCGAGGGATGAGCAGTTCTTC

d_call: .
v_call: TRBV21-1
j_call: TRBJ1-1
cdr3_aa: CASSKFLAPGTGMNTEAFF
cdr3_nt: TGTGCCAGCAGCAAATTCCTAGCGCCCGGGACAGGTATGAACACTGAAGCTTTCTTT

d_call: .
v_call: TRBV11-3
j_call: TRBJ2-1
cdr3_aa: CASSPRYSSYNEQFF
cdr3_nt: TGTGCCAGCAGCCCACGGTACTCCTCCTACAATGAGCAGTTCTTC

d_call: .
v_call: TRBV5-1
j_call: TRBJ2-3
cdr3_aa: CASSPLISSTDTQYF
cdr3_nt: TGCGCCAGCAGCCCCCTAATATCTAGCACAGATACGCAGTATTTT

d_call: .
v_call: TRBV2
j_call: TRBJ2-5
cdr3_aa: CASNGQGGKETQYF
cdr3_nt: TGTGCCAGCAATGGACAGGGAGGGAAAGAGACCCAGTACTTC

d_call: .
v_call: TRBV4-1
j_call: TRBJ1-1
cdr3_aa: CASSQDPRSTGMNTEAFF
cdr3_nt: TGCGCCAGCAGCCAAGATCCGAGATCGACAGGCATGAACACTGAAGCTTTCTTT

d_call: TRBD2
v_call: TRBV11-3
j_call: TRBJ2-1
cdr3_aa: CASSLKGGTSNSNEQFF
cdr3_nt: TGTGCCAGCAGCTTAAAGGGTGGGACTAGCAATTCCAATGAGCAGTTCTTC

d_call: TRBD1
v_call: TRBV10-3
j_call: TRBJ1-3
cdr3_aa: CAISDRAPGNTIYF
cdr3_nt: TGTGCCATCAGCGACAGGGCCCCTGGAAACACCATATATTTT

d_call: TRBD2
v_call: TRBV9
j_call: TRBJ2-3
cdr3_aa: CASSVAGREGQDTQYF
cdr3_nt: TGTGCCAGCAGCGTAGCTGGGAGGGAGGGCCAAGATACGCAGTATTTT